Following are 16 T cell receptor beta chains from one sample sequenced in a study of OX40 agonist ivuxolimab in advanced cancers. The table came from immunoSEQ multiplex PCR; TCRdb's copy has only in-frame clones and leaves some out. Of tens of thousands of clones listed, around 85% are singletons. Here the sequenced sample was CD4+ or CD8+ T cells sorted from blood, taken in a trial of the OX40 agonist ivuxolimab. All receptors derive from an adult with an advanced solid tumor such as melanoma, head and neck, liver or kidney cancer.

CDR3 DNA: TGTGCCAGCAGCTTTAGCAGCTACAATGAGCAGTTCTTC. Its protein product is CASSFSSYNEQFF. The V gene is TRBV11-1, the J gene TRBJ2-1, with D unresolved. The V and J ends lost 3 bases and 3 bases respectively, with 6 bases between them. Germline V gives CDR1 SGHAT, CDR2 FQDESV (reference sequence). This CDR3 spans 13 amino acids.

The chain links TRBV5-4 to TRBJ2-5; TRBD2 matches at 8 bases. The trim removed 4 bases at V and 3 bases at J, leaving 8 bases unmatched. The CDR3 length is 15 residues. Germline V gives CDR1 SGHNT, CDR2 YYREEE (reference sequence). CDR3 loop: CASSPQAGDKETQYF. The CDR3 bases are TGTGCCAGCAGCCCTCAAGCGGGAGACAAAGAGACCCAGTACTTC.

The chain has TRBV7-3 and TRBJ2-7; the D is unclear. CDR1 and CDR2 from the germline V gene are SGHTA and FQGTGA. Deletions cut 5 bases from V and 5 bases from J, with 13 bases between. This CDR3 is 13 amino acids long. The CDR3 DNA follows: TGTGCCAGCAGCCTCCAAGGATTTGACGAGCAGTACTTC. As protein: CASSLQGFDEQYF.

The CDR3 is CASGPGRLLASYEQYF. In DNA form, the CDR3 reads TGTGCCAGCGGGCCGGGACGTCTCCTCGCCTCCTACGAGCAGTACTTC. V usage is TRBV28 and J usage is TRBJ2-7; D may be TRBD1 or TRBD2 (5 bases each). CDR1 and CDR2 from the germline V gene are MDHEN and SYDVKM. V lost 8 bases to trimming and J lost 0 bases, with 20 bases between them. The CDR3 is 16 amino acids.

V and J are TRBV12-5 and TRBJ2-5, with TRBD1 as a possible D gene (5 bases). The J call is doubtful: the DNA matches TRBJ2-7 better. The CDR3 sequence is 13 residues long. Germline CDR1 and CDR2: LGHNT and FRNRAP. The DNA for the CDR3 is TGTGCTAGTGGTCGCAGGGAATCCTACGAGCAGTACTTC. Its protein is CASGRRESYEQYF.

J is TRBJ2-3 and V is TRBV4-3, with D possibly matching TRBD2 (6 bases). The CDR3 has 15 amino acids. Trimming stripped 0 bases from V and 4 bases from J, with 11 bases between. The V gene's germline CDR1 is LGHNA and CDR2 YSLEER. The CDR3 region has the DNA TGCGCCAGCAGCCAAGATAGGAGGGACGCAGATACGCAGTATTTT. Amino acid sequence: CASSQDRRDADTQYF.

V is TRBV4-1 and J is TRBJ1-6, with D uncertain. CDR1 is MGHRA and CDR2 is YSYEKL in the germline V gene. V shed 3 bases and J shed 7 bases, with 13 bases lying between them. The CDR3 is 15 residues long. CDR3 coding DNA: TGCGCCAGCAGCCACCTAGACACTGGAAATTCACCCCTCCACTTT. It codes for CASSHLDTGNSPLHF.

The gene calls are TRBV4-3 and TRBJ2-7; D possibly corresponds to TRBD2 (6 bases). The CDR3 extends over 16 amino acids. V shed 2 bases and J shed 4 bases, with 18 bases lying between them. The germline V gene encodes CDR1 LGHNA and CDR2 YSLEER. CDR3 region: CASSQYFSGSVYEQYF. In DNA form, the CDR3 reads TGCGCCAGCAGCCAATACTTTAGCGGATCAGTGTACGAGCAGTACTTC.

The V gene is TRBV30, the J gene TRBJ1-1; 10 bases agree with TRBD1. V lost 4 bases, J lost 3 bases, and 8 bases stayed unmatched. Germline V gives CDR1 GTSNPN, CDR2 SVGIG (reference sequence). CDR3 length: 15 residues. The DNA for the CDR3 is TGTGCCTGGACCGGGACAGGGGCGGGAGACACTGAAGCTTTCTTT. Translation: CAWTGTGAGDTEAFF.

The chain joins TRBV11-2 to TRBJ2-1; 10 bases match TRBD2. Per germline, CDR1 SGHAT and CDR2 FQNNGV. The CDR3 is 15 residues long. V lost 6 bases, J lost 8 bases, and 10 bases stayed unmatched. This CDR3 is CASRRTSGIKYEQFF. CDR3 DNA: TGTGCCAGCAGACGTACTAGCGGGATTAAGTATGAGCAGTTCTTC.

V usage is TRBV19 and J usage is TRBJ1-5; D call uncertain. Per germline, CDR1 LNHDA and CDR2 SQIVND (reference sequence). This CDR3 is 13 amino acids long. V lost 0 bases to trimming and J lost 6 bases, with 6 bases between them. CDR3 DNA: TGTGCCAGTAGTATAGATGGGAGTCAGCCCCAGCATTTT. This gives the protein CASSIDGSQPQHF.

Regarding this clone: A junction end diverges from the germline sequence, so it may reflect a read error. The chain uses TRBV5-6 and TRBJ2-1; maybe TRBD2 (6 bases). CDR3 length: 16 amino acids. Per the germline V gene, CDR1 is SGHDT and CDR2 is YYEEEE. CDR3 loop: CANSLDPGLGDNEQFF. In nucleotides, the CDR3 is TGTGCCAACAGCTTGGATCCGGGACTGGGTGACAATGAGCAGTTCTTC.

The J gene is TRBJ1-3, the V gene TRBV18; TRBD1 matches 9 bases. Germline CDR1 is KGHSH and CDR2 is LQKENI. The CDR3 has 17 amino acids. After removal of 2 bases from V and 2 bases from J, the junction contained 7 bases not matched to a gene. This chain's CDR3 is CASSPTTDRGAGNTIYF. CDR3 nucleotide sequence: TGTGCCAGCTCACCAACTACGGACAGGGGTGCTGGAAACACCATATATTTT.

The gene calls are TRBV11-3 and TRBJ1-1; D is unresolved. The CDR3 spans 16 residues. V lost 0 bases to trimming and J lost 0 bases, with 11 bases between them. Looked up from germline, CDR1 is SGHNT and CDR2 is YENEEA. The CDR3 is CASSLEWVDVNTEAFF. The CDR3 DNA reads as TGTGCCAGCAGCTTAGAGTGGGTAGACGTGAACACTGAAGCTTTCTTT.

The chain couples TRBV5-6 to TRBJ2-7, with D possibly TRBD1 on 5 matching bases. The CDR3 length is 14 residues. CDR1 is SGHDT and CDR2 is YYEEEE in the germline V gene. Trimming stripped 3 bases from V and 3 bases from J, with 13 bases between. CDR3 DNA sequence: TGTGCCAGCAGCTCAGGACAACGTTTCTACGAGCAGTACTTC. This gives the protein CASSSGQRFYEQYF.

The gene calls are TRBV27 and TRBJ2-5, with D maybe TRBD2 (5 bases). Germline V gives CDR1 MNHEY, CDR2 SMNVEV (reference sequence). V lost 3 bases and J 4 bases, leaving 9 bases between the germline ends. This CDR3 is built from 13 residues. The CDR3 loop reads CASSLSGIETQYF. DNA of the CDR3: TGTGCCAGCAGTTTGTCGGGGATAGAGACCCAGTACTTC.